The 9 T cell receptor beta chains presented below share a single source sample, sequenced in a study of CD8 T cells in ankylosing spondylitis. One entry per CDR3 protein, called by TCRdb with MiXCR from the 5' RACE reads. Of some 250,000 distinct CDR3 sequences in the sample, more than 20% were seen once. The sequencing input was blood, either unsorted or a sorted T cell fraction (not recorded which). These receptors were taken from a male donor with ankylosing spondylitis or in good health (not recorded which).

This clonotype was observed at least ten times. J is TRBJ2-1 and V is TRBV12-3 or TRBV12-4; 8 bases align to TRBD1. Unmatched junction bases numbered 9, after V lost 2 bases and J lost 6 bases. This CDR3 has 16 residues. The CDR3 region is CASSLPTGQGVNEQFF. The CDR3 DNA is TGTGCCAGCAGTTTACCGACCGGACAGGGCGTCAATGAGCAGTTCTTC.

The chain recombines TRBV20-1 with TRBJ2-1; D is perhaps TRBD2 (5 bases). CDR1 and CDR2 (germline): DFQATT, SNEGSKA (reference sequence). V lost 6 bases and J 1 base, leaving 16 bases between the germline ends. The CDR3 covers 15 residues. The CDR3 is CSAWPDGISYNEQFF. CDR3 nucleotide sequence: TGCAGTGCATGGCCGGACGGGATATCCTACAATGAGCAGTTCTTC.

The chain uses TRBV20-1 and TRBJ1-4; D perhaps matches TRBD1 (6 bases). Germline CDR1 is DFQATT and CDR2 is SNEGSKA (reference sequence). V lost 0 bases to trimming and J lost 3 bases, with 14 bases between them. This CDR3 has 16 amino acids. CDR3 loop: CSARDGRGRANEKLFF. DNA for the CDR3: TGCAGTGCTAGAGATGGAAGGGGGAGGGCTAATGAAAAACTGTTTTTT.

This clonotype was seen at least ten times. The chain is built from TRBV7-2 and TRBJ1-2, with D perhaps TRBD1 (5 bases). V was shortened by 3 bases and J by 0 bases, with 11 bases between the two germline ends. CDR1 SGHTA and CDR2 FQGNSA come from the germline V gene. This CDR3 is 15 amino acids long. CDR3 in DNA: TGTGCCAGCAGCTTCCAGGGCCCCCCTAACTATGGCTACACCTTC. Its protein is CASSFQGPPNYGYTF.

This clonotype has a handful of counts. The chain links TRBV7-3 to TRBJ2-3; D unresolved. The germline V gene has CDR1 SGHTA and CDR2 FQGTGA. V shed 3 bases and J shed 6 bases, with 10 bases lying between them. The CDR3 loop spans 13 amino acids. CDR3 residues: CASSFGPSDTQYF. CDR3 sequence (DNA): TGTGCCAGCAGCTTCGGTCCCTCGGATACGCAGTATTTT.

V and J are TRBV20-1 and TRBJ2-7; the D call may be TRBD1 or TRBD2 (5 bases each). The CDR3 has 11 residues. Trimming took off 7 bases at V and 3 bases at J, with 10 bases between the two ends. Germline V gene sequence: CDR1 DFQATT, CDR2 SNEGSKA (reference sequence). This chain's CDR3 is CSGGWDYEQYF. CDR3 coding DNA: TGCAGTGGGGGGTGGGACTACGAGCAGTACTTC.

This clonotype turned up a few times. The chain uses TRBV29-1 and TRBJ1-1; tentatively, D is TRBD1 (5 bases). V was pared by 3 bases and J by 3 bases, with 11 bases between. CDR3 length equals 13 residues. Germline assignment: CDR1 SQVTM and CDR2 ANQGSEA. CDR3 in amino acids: CSVEGDSYTEAFF. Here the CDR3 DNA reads TGCAGCGTTGAGGGGGATTCTTACACTGAAGCTTTCTTT.

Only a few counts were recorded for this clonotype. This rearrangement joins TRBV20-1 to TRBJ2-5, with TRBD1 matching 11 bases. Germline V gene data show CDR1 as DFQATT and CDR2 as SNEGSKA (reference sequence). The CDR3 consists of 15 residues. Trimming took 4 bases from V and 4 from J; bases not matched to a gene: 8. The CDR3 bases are TGCAGTGCTACCGCCGGGACAGGGGGAGGAGAGACCCAGTACTTC. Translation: CSATAGTGGGETQYF.

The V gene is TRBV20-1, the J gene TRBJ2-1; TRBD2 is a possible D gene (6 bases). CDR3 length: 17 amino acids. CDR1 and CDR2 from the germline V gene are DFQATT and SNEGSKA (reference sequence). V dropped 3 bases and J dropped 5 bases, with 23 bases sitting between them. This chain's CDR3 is CSASRISGSGKNNEQFF. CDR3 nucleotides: TGCAGTGCTAGCCGGATCTCTGGTAGCGGAAAAAACAATGAGCAGTTCTTC.